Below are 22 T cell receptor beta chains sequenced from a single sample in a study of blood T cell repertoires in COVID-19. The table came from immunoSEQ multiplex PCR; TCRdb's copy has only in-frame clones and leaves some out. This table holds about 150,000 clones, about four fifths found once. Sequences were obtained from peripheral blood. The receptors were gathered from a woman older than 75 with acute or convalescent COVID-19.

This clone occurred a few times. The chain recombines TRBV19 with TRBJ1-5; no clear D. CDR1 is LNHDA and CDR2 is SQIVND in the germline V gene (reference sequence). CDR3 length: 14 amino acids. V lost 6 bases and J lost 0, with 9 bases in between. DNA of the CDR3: TGTGCCAGTAGCCCTGACACTAGCAATCAGCCCCAGCATTTT. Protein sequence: CASSPDTSNQPQHF. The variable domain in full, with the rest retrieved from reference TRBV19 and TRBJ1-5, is DGGITQSPKYLFRKEGQNVTLSCEQNLNHDAMYWYRQDPGQGLRLIYYSQIVNDFQKGDIAEGYSVSREKKESFPLTVTSAQKNPTAFYLCASSPDTSNQPQHFGDGTRLSIL.

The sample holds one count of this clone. The CDR3 is CASSLGGSAAGENIQYF. The CDR3 DNA follows: TGTGCCAGCAGCTTAGGAGGATCCGCAGCGGGGGAAAACATTCAGTACTTC. The V call is TRBV7-2, the J call TRBJ2-4, with 8 bases fitting TRBD2. The germline V gene encodes CDR1 SGHTA and CDR2 FQGNSA. V dropped 1 base and J dropped 5; count of bases not matched to a gene: 10. The CDR3 spans 17 residues.

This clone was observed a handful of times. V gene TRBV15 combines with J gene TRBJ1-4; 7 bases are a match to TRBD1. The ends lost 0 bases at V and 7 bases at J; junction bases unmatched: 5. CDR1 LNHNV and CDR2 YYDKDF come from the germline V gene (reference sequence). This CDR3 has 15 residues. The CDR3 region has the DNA TGTGCCACCAGCAGAGATAAGGGGGCAGGTGAAAAACTGTTTTTT. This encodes CATSRDKGAGEKLFF. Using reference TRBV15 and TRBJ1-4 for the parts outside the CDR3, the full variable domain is DAMVIQNPRYQVTQFGKPVTLSCSQTLNHNVMYWYQQKSSQAPKLLFHYYDKDFNNEADTPDNFQSRRPNTSFCFLDIRSPGLGDTAMYLCATSRDKGAGEKLFFGSGTQLSVL.

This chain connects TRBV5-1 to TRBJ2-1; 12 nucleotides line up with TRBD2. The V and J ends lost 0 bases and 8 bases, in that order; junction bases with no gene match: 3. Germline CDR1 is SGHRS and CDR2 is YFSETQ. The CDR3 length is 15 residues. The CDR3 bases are TGCGCCAGCAGCTTGGCCGGACTAGCGGGACATGAGCAGTTCTTC. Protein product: CASSLAGLAGHEQFF.

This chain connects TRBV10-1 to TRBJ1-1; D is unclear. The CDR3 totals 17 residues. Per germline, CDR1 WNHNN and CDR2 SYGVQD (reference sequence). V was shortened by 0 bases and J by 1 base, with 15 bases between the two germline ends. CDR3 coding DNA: TGCGCCAGCAGTGAGTCGTCACGGTGGGCTCAGAACACTGAAGCTTTCTTT. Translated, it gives CASSESSRWAQNTEAFF.

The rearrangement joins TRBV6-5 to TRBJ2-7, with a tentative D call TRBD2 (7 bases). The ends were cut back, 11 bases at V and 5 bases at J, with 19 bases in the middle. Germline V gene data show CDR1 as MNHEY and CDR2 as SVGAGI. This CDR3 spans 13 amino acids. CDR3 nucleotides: TGTGCCCACAGTCGGGGGGCTGAACACGAGCAGTACTTC. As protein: CAHSRGAEHEQYF.

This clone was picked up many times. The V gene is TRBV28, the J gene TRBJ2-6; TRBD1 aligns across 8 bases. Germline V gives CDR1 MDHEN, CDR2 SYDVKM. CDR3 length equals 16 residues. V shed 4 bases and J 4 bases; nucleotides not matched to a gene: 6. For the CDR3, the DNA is TGTGCCAGCAGTTCGGGACAGGCTGAGGGGGCCAACGTCCTGACTTTC. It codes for CASSSGQAEGANVLTF.

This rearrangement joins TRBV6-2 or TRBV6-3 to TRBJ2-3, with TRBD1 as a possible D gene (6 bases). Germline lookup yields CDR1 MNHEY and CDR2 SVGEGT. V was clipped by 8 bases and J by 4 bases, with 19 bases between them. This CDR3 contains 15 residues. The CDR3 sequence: CASRPRGVRADTQYF. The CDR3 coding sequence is TGTGCCAGCCGCCCCAGGGGCGTACGAGCAGATACGCAGTATTTT.

CDR3 nucleotide sequence: TGTGCCAGCAGCTCCCCAGCGGGAAGGACCTACGAGCAGTACTTC. Amino acid sequence: CASSSPAGRTYEQYF. V and J are TRBV7-2 and TRBJ2-7; 7 bases agree with TRBD2. Germline CDR1 and CDR2: SGHTA and FQGNSA. The CDR3 is made up of 15 amino acids. Trimming removed 4 bases from V and 2 bases from J; junction bases left unmatched: 8.

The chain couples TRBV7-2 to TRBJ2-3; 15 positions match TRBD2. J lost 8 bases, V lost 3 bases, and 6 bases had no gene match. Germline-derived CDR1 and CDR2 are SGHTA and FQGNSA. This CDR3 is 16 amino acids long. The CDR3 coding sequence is TGTGCCAGCAGCTTCTGGACTAGCGGGGGGGCGGGTACGCAGTATTTT. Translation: CASSFWTSGGAGTQYF.

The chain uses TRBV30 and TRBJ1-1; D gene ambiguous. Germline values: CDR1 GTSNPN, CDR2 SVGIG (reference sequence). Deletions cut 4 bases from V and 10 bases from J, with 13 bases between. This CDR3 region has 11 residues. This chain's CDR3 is CAWTSTPGAFF. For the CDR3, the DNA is TGTGCCTGGACTTCTACCCCCGGAGCTTTCTTT. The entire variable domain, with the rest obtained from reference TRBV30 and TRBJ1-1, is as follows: SQTIHQWPATLVQPVGSPLSLECTVEGTSNPNLYWYRQAAGRGLQLLFYSVGIGQISSEVPQNLSASRPQDRQFILSSKKLLLSDSGFYLCAWTSTPGAFFGQGTRLTVV.

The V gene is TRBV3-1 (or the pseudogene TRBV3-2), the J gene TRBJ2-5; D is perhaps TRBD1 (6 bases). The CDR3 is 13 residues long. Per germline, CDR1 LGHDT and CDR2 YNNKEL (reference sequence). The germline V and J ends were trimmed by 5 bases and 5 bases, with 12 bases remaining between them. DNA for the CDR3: TGTGCCAGCAGCAAGGGGGAATTTGAGACCCAGTACTTC. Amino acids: CASSKGEFETQYF.

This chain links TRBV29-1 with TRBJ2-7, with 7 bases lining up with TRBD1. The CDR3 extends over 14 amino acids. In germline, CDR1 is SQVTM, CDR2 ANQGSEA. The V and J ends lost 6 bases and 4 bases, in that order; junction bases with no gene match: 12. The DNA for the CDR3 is TGCAGCGTCTCACAGGGGCCCGATGGGTACGAGCAGTACTTC. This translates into CSVSQGPDGYEQYF.

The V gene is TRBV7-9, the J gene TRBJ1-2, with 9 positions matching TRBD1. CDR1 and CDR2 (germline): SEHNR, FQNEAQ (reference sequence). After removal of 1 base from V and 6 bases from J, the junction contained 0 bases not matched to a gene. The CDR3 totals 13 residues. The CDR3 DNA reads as TGTGCCAGCAGCTTAGGACAGGGGGATGGCTACACCTTC. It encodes CASSLGQGDGYTF.

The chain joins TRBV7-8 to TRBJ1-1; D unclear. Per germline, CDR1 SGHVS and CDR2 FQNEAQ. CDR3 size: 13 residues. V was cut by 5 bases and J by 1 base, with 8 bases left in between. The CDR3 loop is CASSRSENTEAFF. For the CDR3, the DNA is TGTGCCAGCAGCCGCAGTGAGAACACTGAAGCTTTCTTT. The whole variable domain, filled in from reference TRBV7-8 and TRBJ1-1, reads GAGVSQSPRYKVAKRGQDVALRCDPISGHVSLFWYQQALGQGPEFLTYFQNEAQLDKSGLPSDRFFAERPEGSVSTLKIQRTQQEDSAVYLCASSRSENTEAFFGQGTRLTVV.

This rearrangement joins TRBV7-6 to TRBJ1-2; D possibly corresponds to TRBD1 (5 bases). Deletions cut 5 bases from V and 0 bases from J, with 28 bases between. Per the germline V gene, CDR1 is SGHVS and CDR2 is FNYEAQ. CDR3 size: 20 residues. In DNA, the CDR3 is TGTGCCAGCAGCCCGACAACCCCAGGGTCCGATAAAAGAGCTAACTATGGCTACACCTTC. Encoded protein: CASSPTTPGSDKRANYGYTF.

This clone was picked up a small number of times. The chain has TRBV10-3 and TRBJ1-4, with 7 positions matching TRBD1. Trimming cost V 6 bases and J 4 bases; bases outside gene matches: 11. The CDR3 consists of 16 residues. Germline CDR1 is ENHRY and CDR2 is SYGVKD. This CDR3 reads CAIRGGQAGGNEKLFF. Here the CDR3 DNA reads TGTGCCATCAGGGGAGGACAGGCCGGAGGTAATGAAAAACTGTTTTTT.

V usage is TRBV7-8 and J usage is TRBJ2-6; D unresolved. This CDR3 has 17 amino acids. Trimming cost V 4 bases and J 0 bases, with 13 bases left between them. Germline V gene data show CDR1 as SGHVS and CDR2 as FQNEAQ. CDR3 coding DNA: TGTGCCAGCAGCTCCTTAGTAGACTCCTCTGGGGCCAACGTCCTGACTTTC. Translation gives CASSSLVDSSGANVLTF.

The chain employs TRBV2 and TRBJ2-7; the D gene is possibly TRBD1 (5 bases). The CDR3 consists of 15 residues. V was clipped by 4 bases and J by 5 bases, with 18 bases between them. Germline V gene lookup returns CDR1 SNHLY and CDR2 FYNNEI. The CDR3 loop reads CASSAPLTALNEQYF. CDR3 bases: TGTGCCAGCAGTGCTCCCTTGACAGCCTTGAACGAGCAGTACTTC.

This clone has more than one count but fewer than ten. For the CDR3, the DNA is TGTGCCAGCTCACCTATTGATACAGGGGCAGATACGCAGTATTTT. Amino acids: CASSPIDTGADTQYF. This chain connects TRBV18 to TRBJ2-3, with TRBD1 matching over 7 bases. Trimming cost V 3 bases and J 4 bases; bases outside gene matches: 7. CDR3 length: 15 amino acids. Per the germline V gene, CDR1 is KGHSH and CDR2 is LQKENI.

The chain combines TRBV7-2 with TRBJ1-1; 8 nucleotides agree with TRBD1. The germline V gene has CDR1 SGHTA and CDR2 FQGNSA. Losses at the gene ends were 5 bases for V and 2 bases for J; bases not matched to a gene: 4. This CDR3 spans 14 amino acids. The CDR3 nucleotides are TGTGCCAGCAGCCAAGGACAGGGCAACACTGAAGCTTTCTTT. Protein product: CASSQGQGNTEAFF.

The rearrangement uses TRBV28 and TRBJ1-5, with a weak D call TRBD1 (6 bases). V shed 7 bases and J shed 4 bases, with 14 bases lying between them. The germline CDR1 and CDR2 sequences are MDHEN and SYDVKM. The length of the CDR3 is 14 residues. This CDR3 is CASIQGQKNQPQHF. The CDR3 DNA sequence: TGTGCCAGCATTCAAGGACAGAAGAATCAGCCCCAGCATTTT.